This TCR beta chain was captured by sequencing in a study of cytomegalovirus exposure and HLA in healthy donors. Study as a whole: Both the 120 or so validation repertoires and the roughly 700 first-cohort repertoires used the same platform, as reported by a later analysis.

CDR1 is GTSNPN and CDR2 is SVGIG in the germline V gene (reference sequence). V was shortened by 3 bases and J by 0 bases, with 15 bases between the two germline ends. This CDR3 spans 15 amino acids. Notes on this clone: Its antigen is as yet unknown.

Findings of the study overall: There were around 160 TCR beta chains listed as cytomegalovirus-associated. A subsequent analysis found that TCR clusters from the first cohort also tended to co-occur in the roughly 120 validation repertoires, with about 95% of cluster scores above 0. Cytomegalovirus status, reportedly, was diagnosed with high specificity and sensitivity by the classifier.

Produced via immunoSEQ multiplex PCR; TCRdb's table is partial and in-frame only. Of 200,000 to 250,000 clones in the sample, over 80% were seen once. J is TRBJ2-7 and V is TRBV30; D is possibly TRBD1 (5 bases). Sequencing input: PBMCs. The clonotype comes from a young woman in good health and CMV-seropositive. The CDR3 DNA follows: TGTGCCTGGAGAAGGTCCAGGGCCGACTCCTACGAGCAGTACTTC. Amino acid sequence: CAWRRSRADSYEQYF.